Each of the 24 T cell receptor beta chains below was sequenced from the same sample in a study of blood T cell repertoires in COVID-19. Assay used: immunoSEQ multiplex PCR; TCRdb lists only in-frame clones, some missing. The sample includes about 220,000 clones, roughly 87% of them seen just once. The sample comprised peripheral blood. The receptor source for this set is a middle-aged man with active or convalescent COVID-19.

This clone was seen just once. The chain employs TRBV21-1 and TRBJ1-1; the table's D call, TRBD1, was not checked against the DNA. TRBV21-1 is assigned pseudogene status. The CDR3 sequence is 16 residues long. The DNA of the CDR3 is TGTGCCAGCAGCAAAGGGTGGGGACAGGGAGACACTGAAGCTTTCTTT. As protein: CASSKGWGQGDTEAFF.

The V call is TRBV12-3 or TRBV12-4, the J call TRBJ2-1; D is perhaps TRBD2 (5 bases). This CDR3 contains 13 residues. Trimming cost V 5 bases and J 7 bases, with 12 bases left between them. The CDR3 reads CASSTGIGNEQFF. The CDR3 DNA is TGTGCCAGCAGTACCGGGATCGGGAATGAGCAGTTCTTC.

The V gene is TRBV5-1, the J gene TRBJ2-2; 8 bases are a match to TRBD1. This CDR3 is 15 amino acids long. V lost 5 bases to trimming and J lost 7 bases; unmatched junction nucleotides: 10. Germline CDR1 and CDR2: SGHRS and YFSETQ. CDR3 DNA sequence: TGCGCCAGCAGGTGGGCAGGGGGCGTCGGCGGGGAGCTGTTTTTT. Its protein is CASRWAGGVGGELFF. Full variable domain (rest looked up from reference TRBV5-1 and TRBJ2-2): KAGVTQTPRYLIKTRGQQVTLSCSPISGHRSVSWYQQTPGQGLQFLFEYFSETQRNKGNFPGRFSGRQFSNSRSEMNVSTLELGDSALYLCASRWAGGVGGELFFGEGSRLTVL.

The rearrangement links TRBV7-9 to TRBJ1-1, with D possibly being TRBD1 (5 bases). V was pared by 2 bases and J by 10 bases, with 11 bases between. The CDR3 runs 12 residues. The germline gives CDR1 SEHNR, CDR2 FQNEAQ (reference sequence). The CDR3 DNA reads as TGTGCCAGCAGCTTAATGGGGCAGGGAGCTTTCTTT. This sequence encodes CASSLMGQGAFF.

The CDR3 spells CASSLGRGYGYTF. The CDR3 bases are TGTGCCAGCAGTTTAGGCAGGGGTTATGGCTACACCTTC. V gene TRBV27 combines with J gene TRBJ1-2; the D gene is possibly TRBD1 (6 bases). With 2 bases removed from V and 5 bases from J, the gap between germline ends came to 9 bases. The CDR3 sequence is 13 residues long. Germline-derived CDR1 and CDR2 are MNHEY and SMNVEV (reference sequence).

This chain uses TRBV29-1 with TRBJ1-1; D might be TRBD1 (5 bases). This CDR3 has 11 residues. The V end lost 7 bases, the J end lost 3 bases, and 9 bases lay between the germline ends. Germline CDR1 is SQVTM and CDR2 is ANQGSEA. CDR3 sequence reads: CSDQGYTEAFF. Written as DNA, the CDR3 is TGCAGCGATCAGGGTTACACTGAAGCTTTCTTT.

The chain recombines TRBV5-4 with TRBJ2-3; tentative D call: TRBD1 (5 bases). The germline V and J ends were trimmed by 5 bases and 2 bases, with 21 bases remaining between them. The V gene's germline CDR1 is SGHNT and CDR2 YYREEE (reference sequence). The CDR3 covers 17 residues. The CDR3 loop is CASSSFVGGRVTDTQYF. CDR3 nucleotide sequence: TGTGCCAGCAGTTCCTTCGTAGGCGGCAGGGTCACAGATACGCAGTATTTT.

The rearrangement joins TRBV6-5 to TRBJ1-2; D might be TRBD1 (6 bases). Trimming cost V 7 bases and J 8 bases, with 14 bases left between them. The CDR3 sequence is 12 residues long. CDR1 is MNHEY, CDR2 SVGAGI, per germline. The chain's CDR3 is CASTPNRVGYTF. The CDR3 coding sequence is TGTGCCAGCACCCCGAACAGGGTAGGCTACACCTTC.

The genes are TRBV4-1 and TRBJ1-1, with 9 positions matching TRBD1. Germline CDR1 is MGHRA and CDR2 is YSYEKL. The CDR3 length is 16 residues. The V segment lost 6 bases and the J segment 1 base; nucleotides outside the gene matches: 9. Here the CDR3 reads CASSFHPGQGNTEAFF. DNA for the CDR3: TGCGCCAGCAGTTTTCACCCGGGACAGGGGAACACTGAAGCTTTCTTT.

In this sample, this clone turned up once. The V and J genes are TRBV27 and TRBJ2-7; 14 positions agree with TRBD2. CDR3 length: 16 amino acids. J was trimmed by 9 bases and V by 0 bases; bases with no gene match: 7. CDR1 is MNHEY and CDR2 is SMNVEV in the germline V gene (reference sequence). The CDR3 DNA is TGTGCCAGCAGTTTATCGATGGGACTAGCGGGAGTCAGGCAGTACTTC. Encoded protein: CASSLSMGLAGVRQYF.

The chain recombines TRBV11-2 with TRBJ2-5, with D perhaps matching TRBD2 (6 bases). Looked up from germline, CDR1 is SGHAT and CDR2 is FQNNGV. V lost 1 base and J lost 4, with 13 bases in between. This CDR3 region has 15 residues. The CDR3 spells CASSLGIGGVETQYF. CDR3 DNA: TGTGCCAGCAGCTTAGGGATAGGCGGGGTAGAGACCCAGTACTTC.

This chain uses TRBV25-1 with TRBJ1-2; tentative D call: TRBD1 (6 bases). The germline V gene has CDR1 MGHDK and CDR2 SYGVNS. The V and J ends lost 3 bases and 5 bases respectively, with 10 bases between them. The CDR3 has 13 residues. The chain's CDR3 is CASSEARGYGYTF. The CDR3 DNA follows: TGTGCCAGCAGTGAGGCCAGGGGATATGGCTACACCTTC.

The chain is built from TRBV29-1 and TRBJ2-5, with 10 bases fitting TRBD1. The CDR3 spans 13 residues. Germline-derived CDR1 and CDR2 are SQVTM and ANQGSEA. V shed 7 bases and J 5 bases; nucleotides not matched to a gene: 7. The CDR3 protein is CSAPGQGQETQYF. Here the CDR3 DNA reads TGCAGCGCACCGGGACAGGGGCAGGAGACCCAGTACTTC.

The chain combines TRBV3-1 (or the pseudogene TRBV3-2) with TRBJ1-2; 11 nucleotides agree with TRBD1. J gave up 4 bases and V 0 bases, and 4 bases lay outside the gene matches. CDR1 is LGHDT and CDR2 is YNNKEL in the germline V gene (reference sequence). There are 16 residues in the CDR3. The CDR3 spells CASSQDSGTGGYGYTF. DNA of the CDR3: TGTGCCAGCAGCCAAGATTCCGGGACAGGGGGCTATGGCTACACCTTC.

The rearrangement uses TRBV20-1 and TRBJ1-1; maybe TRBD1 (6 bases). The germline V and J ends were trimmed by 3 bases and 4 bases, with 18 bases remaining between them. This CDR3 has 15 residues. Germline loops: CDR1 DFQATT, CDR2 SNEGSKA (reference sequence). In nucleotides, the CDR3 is TGCAGTGCTAGTTCCGTGGGACAAGCCCTCACTGAAGCTTTCTTT. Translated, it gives CSASSVGQALTEAFF.

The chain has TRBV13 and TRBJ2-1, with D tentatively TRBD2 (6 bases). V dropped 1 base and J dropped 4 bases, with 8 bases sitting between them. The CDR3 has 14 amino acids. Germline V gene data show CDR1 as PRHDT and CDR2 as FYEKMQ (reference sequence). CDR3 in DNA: TGTGCCAGCAGCTTAGTTAGCGGTTACAATGAGCAGTTCTTC. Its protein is CASSLVSGYNEQFF. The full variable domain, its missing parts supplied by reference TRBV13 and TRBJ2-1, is AAGVIQSPRHLIKEKRETATLKCYPIPRHDTVYWYQQGPGQDPQFLISFYEKMQSDKGSIPDRFSAQQFSDYHSELNMSSLELGDSALYFCASSLVSGYNEQFFGPGTRLTVL.

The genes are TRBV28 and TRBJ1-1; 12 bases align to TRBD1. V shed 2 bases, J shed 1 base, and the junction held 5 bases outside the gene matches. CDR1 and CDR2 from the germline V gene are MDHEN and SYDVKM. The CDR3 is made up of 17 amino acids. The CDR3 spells CASSLGWGQGANTEAFF. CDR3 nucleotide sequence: TGTGCCAGCAGTTTAGGTTGGGGACAGGGGGCGAACACTGAAGCTTTCTTT.

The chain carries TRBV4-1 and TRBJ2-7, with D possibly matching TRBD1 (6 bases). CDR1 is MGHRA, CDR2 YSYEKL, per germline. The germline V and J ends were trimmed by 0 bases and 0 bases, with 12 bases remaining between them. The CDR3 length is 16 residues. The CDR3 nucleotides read TGCGCCAGCAGCCAAGAGTACTACAGGGCCTCCTACGAGCAGTACTTC. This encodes CASSQEYYRASYEQYF.

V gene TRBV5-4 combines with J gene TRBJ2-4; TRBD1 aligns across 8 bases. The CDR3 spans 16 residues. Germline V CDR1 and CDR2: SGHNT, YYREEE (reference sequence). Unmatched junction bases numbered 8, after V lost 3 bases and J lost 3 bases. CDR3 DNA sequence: TGTGCCAGCAGCTCGGACAGGGTGGGACACAAAAACATTCAGTACTTC. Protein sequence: CASSSDRVGHKNIQYF. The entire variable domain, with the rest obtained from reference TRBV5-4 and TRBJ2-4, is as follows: ETGVTQSPTHLIKTRGQQVTLRCSSQSGHNTVSWYQQALGQGPQFIFQYYREEENGRGNFPPRFSGLQFPNYSSELNVNALELDDSALYLCASSSDRVGHKNIQYFGAGTRLSVL.

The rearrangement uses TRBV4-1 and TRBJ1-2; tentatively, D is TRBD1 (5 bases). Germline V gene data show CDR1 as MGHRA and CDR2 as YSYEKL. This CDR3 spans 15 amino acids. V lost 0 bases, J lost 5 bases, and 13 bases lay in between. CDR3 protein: CASSQDRQGRYGYTF. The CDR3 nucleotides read TGCGCCAGCAGCCAAGATCGGCAGGGAAGATATGGCTACACCTTC.

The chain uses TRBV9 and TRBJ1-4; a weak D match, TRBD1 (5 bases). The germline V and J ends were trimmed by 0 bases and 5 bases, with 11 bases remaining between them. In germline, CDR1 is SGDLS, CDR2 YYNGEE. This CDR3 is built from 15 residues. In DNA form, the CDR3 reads TGTGCCAGCAGCGTAGGCGGGACGGTGAATGAAAAACTGTTTTTT. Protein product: CASSVGGTVNEKLFF.

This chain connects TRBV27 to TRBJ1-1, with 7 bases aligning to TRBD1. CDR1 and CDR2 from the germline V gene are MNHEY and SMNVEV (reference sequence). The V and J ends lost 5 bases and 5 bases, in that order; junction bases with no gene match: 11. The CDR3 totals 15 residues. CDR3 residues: CASSPSTGKRTEAFF. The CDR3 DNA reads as TGTGCCAGCAGTCCGTCGACAGGGAAACGGACTGAAGCTTTCTTT.

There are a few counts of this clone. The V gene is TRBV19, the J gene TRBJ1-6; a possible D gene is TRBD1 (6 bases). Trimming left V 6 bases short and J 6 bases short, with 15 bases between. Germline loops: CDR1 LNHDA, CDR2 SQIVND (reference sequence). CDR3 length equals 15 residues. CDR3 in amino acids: CASRGLQGGNSPLHF. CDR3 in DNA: TGTGCCAGTAGGGGGTTACAGGGTGGTAATTCACCCCTCCACTTT.

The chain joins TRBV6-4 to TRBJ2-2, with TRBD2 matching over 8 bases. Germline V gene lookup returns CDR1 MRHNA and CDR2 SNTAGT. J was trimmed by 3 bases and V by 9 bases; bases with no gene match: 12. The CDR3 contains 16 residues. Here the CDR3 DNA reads TGTGCCAGTCGCGTAAGGACTAGCCGGGACACCGGGGAGCTGTTTTTT. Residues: CASRVRTSRDTGELFF.